This passage covers 27 T cell receptor beta chains from one sample sequenced in a study of a mutant IDH1 vaccine in newly diagnosed glioma. No antigen has been assigned to these receptors. The protocol was immunoSEQ multiplex PCR, while the TCRdb copy is restricted to in-frame clones and leaves out a portion. The table shows about 32,000 clones, with more than 75% occurring only once. Time point of the sample: week 35, safety follow-up. Each dose delivered 300 ug of mutant IDH1 20-mer peptide subcutaneously with imiquimod. This specimen was PBMCs, taken from a glioma patient whose treatment included an IDH1 peptide vaccine. These receptors were taken from a woman aged 40 to 50 with glioma.

The rearrangement joins TRBV10-2 to TRBJ1-5, with TRBD1 matching 7 bases. This CDR3 is built from 13 residues. Looked up from germline, CDR1 is WSHSY and CDR2 is SAAADI. Trimming took 6 bases from V and 9 from J; bases not matched to a gene: 8. The CDR3 here is CASSPGTATPQHF. In nucleotides, the CDR3 is TGCGCCAGCAGCCCCGGGACAGCGACGCCCCAGCATTTT.

This clone was detected once. The chain is built from TRBV25-1 and TRBJ2-3; TRBD2 is a possible D gene (5 bases). Deletions cut 6 bases from V and 3 bases from J, with 10 bases between. The V gene's germline CDR1 is MGHDK and CDR2 SYGVNS. This CDR3 comprises 13 residues. The CDR3 here is CASRPPGTDTQYF. CDR3 sequence (DNA): TGTGCCAGCAGACCCCCGGGGACAGATACGCAGTATTTT.

The chain employs TRBV6-5 and TRBJ1-2; 9 nucleotides match TRBD1. Trimming cost V 6 bases and J 4 bases; bases outside gene matches: 6. The CDR3 extends over 14 amino acids. Germline values: CDR1 MNHEY, CDR2 SVGAGI. CDR3 nucleotide sequence: TGTGCCAGCAGCGGGACAGGGCATATCTATGGCTACACCTTC. Translating it yields CASSGTGHIYGYTF.

This chain connects TRBV5-1 to TRBJ1-3; TRBD1 aligns across 9 bases. This CDR3 region has 15 residues. Germline V gene data show CDR1 as SGHRS and CDR2 as YFSETQ. The V and J ends lost 4 bases and 4 bases, in that order; junction bases with no gene match: 6. The CDR3 region has the DNA TGCGCCAGCAGCATCGACAGGGGGATAGGAAACACCATATATTTT. Protein product: CASSIDRGIGNTIYF.

The chain recombines TRBV6-5 with TRBJ1-1; D gene uncertain. The length of the CDR3 is 14 residues. Germline V CDR1 and CDR2: MNHEY, SVGAGI. Trimming left V 0 bases short and J 2 bases short, with 7 bases between. CDR3 sequence: CASSYSISNTEAFF. CDR3 DNA sequence: TGTGCCAGCAGTTACTCCATAAGTAACACTGAAGCTTTCTTT.

The genes are TRBV10-3 and TRBJ1-1; the D is unclear. The ends were cut back, 0 bases at V and 1 base at J, with 9 bases in the middle. The CDR3 covers 15 residues. The germline CDR1 and CDR2 sequences are ENHRY and SYGVKD. The CDR3 DNA follows: TGTGCCATCAGTGAGTCGTGGGCAGGGAACACTGAAGCTTTCTTT. Protein product: CAISESWAGNTEAFF.

The rearrangement joins TRBV19 to TRBJ2-7, with D perhaps TRBD2 (6 bases). With 1 base removed from V and 5 bases from J, the gap between germline ends came to 9 bases. CDR3 size: 13 residues. The germline CDR1 and CDR2 sequences are LNHDA and SQIVND (reference sequence). The CDR3 spells CASSIVGGNEQYF. The CDR3 nucleotides are TGTGCCAGTAGTATAGTGGGGGGAAACGAGCAGTACTTC.

This clone was recorded only once. V is TRBV20-1 and J is TRBJ1-2; D is ambiguous. The V gene's germline CDR1 is DFQATT and CDR2 SNEGSKA (reference sequence). The CDR3 spans 9 residues. With 4 bases removed from V and 8 bases from J, the gap between germline ends came to 5 bases. The CDR3 region is CSANGGYTF. As DNA, the CDR3 is TGCAGTGCTAACGGCGGCTACACCTTC.

This clone was counted a few times. The chain has TRBV7-9 and TRBJ1-1, with D possibly TRBD1 on 5 matching bases. This CDR3 contains 13 residues. V gave up 6 bases and J gave up 3 bases, with 11 bases separating them. Germline V gene lookup returns CDR1 SEHNR and CDR2 FQNEAQ (reference sequence). CDR3 in amino acids: CASRIQEDTEAFF. The CDR3 DNA follows: TGTGCCAGCAGAATACAGGAGGACACTGAAGCTTTCTTT.

The chain recombines TRBV19 with TRBJ2-1; 7 bases map to TRBD2. The V gene's germline CDR1 is LNHDA and CDR2 SQIVND (reference sequence). V shed 6 bases and J 7 bases; nucleotides not matched to a gene: 9. This CDR3 comprises 14 residues. The CDR3 nucleotides are TGTGCCAGTAGCCTCTGGACTAGTAGTAATGAGCAGTTCTTC. Translating gives CASSLWTSSNEQFF.

The chain uses TRBV29-1 and TRBJ2-3; 12 bases map to TRBD2. This CDR3 region has 16 residues. Germline CDR1 SQVTM, CDR2 ANQGSEA. V lost 3 bases, J lost 5 bases, and 9 bases stayed unmatched. CDR3: CSVDYASGGAEDTQYF. In nucleotides, the CDR3 is TGCAGCGTTGATTACGCTAGCGGGGGGGCCGAAGATACGCAGTATTTT.

The rearrangement links TRBV4-1 to TRBJ2-3; maybe TRBD2 (7 bases). The CDR3 covers 18 residues. Trimming took 0 bases from V and 1 from J, leaving 17 bases between them. Germline lookup yields CDR1 MGHRA and CDR2 YSYEKL. As DNA, the CDR3 is TGCGCCAGCAGCCAAGATTCCGGGGAGGGGGACCGCACAGATACGCAGTATTTT. It is translated as CASSQDSGEGDRTDTQYF.

This chain joins TRBV28 and TRBJ1-5; D is ambiguous. Trimming took 1 base from V and 2 from J, leaving 9 bases between them. Germline V lookup: CDR1 MDHEN, CDR2 SYDVKM. The CDR3 consists of 15 residues. The CDR3 coding sequence is TGTGCCAGCAGTTTATCCCTGGGCGGCAATCAGCCCCAGCATTTT. Its translation: CASSLSLGGNQPQHF.

The rearrangement joins TRBV5-1 to TRBJ2-1; unclear D gene. V shed 0 bases and J shed 9 bases, with 10 bases lying between them. This CDR3 region has 13 residues. Germline-derived CDR1 and CDR2 are SGHRS and YFSETQ. The CDR3 coding sequence is TGCGCCAGCAGCTTGGAGGCCAGTGGTGAGCAGTTCTTC. Its translation is CASSLEASGEQFF.

The chain carries TRBV19 and TRBJ2-5; D call uncertain. Trimming shortened V by 5 bases and J by 3 bases, and 10 bases separated the two germline ends. The CDR3 length is 13 residues. Germline loops: CDR1 LNHDA, CDR2 SQIVND (reference sequence). CDR3: CASSLDGEETQYF. CDR3 nucleotide sequence: TGTGCCAGTAGTCTGGACGGTGAAGAGACCCAGTACTTC.

The V and J genes are TRBV5-8 and TRBJ1-6; TRBD1 matches at 7 bases. This CDR3 contains 15 residues. V lost 4 bases and J lost 11; bases outside the gene matches: 12. In germline, CDR1 is SGHTS, CDR2 YDEGEE. In DNA, the CDR3 is TGTGCCAGCAGCCCGGGGACAGTAGGGAGACCACCCCTCCACTTT. It encodes CASSPGTVGRPPLHF.

The rearrangement joins TRBV9 to TRBJ1-5; D possibly corresponds to TRBD1 (6 bases). The germline CDR1 and CDR2 sequences are SGDLS and YYNGEE. V dropped 0 bases and J dropped 2 bases, with 12 bases sitting between them. The CDR3 spans 16 residues. The CDR3 region is CASSVVSGHRNQPQHF. The CDR3 nucleotides are TGTGCCAGCAGCGTAGTCTCGGGACATCGCAATCAGCCCCAGCATTTT.

In this sample, this clone turned up once. The chain links TRBV7-2 to TRBJ2-2; 16 nucleotides line up with TRBD2. The germline CDR1 and CDR2 sequences are SGHTA and FQGNSA. This CDR3 region has 17 residues. J was trimmed by 5 bases and V by 5 bases; bases with no gene match: 5. The CDR3 here is CASSPAGLAGGTGELFF. The CDR3 DNA is TGTGCCAGCAGCCCTGCGGGACTAGCGGGGGGGACCGGGGAGCTGTTTTTT.

The rearrangement joins TRBV2 to TRBJ2-7; a weak D match, TRBD2 (5 bases). The CDR3 has 12 amino acids. Germline V gives CDR1 SNHLY, CDR2 FYNNEI. V was clipped by 6 bases and J by 7 bases, with 13 bases between them. CDR3 sequence (DNA): TGTGCCAGCAGGAGGACTGGCTGGGAGCAGTACTTC. It is translated as CASRRTGWEQYF.

The V gene is TRBV5-1, the J gene TRBJ1-1; no clear D. V dropped 1 base and J dropped 6 bases, with 13 bases sitting between them. The CDR3 is made up of 14 amino acids. Germline V gene data show CDR1 as SGHRS and CDR2 as YFSETQ. The CDR3 region has the DNA TGCGCCAGCAGCTTGCCGGGGATAATCTCTGAAGCTTTCTTT. Protein product: CASSLPGIISEAFF.

This chain links TRBV6-9 with TRBJ2-2, with TRBD1 identical over 11 bases. CDR3 length: 14 residues. Germline loops: CDR1 MNHGY, CDR2 SVAAGI. Trimming cost V 6 bases and J 9 bases; bases outside gene matches: 6. The CDR3 region is CASRGTGGERELFF. For the CDR3, the DNA is TGTGCCAGCAGAGGGACAGGGGGAGAACGGGAGCTGTTTTTT.

J is TRBJ2-5 and V is TRBV2; D perhaps matches TRBD2 (5 bases). CDR1 and CDR2 from the germline V gene are SNHLY and FYNNEI. The length of the CDR3 is 14 residues. V shed 6 bases and J shed 1 base, with 12 bases lying between them. The CDR3 here is CASRDSSGQETQYF. The CDR3 DNA is TGTGCCAGCAGGGACTCTTCGGGCCAAGAGACCCAGTACTTC.

The chain couples TRBV7-2 to TRBJ1-4; unclear D gene. V shed 0 bases and J shed 0 bases, with 5 bases lying between them. The CDR3 sequence is 15 residues long. Germline V gene lookup returns CDR1 SGHTA and CDR2 FQGNSA. The DNA of the CDR3 is TGTGCCAGCAGCTTAGCCAGTGCAACTAATGAAAAACTGTTTTTT. Translated, it gives CASSLASATNEKLFF.

The V and J genes are TRBV30 and TRBJ1-1; D remains ambiguous. CDR3 size: 13 residues. The V gene lost 0 bases and the J gene lost 7 bases, with 12 bases spanning the gap. Germline CDR1 and CDR2: GTSNPN and SVGIG (reference sequence). Here the CDR3 DNA reads TGTGCCTGGAGTGTGGGAGGATTAGGTGAAGCTTTCTTT. Protein product: CAWSVGGLGEAFF. Full variable domain (missing parts from reference TRBV30 and TRBJ1-1): SQTIHQWPATLVQPVGSPLSLECTVEGTSNPNLYWYRQAAGRGLQLLFYSVGIGQISSEVPQNLSASRPQDRQFILSSKKLLLSDSGFYLCAWSVGGLGEAFFGQGTRLTVV.

The chain employs TRBV7-2 and TRBJ2-4; a weak D match, TRBD2 (5 bases). The germline CDR1 and CDR2 sequences are SGHTA and FQGNSA. V dropped 5 bases and J dropped 1 base, with 15 bases sitting between them. The CDR3 extends over 16 amino acids. This chain's CDR3 is CASSGPQPGAKNIQYF. CDR3 bases: TGTGCCAGCAGCGGGCCCCAGCCGGGGGCCAAAAACATTCAGTACTTC.

V and J are TRBV2 and TRBJ2-3; 7 nucleotides agree with TRBD1. V lost 10 bases, J lost 1 base, and 8 bases stayed unmatched. Germline values: CDR1 SNHLY, CDR2 FYNNEI. The length of the CDR3 is 14 residues. The CDR3 DNA follows: TGTGCCACCCTGTCCGGGACAGGCACAGATACGCAGTATTTT. The encoded protein is CATLSGTGTDTQYF.

The chain links TRBV7-2 to TRBJ1-5; D remains ambiguous. V was pared by 4 bases and J by 6 bases, with 13 bases between. This CDR3 has 14 amino acids. In germline, CDR1 is SGHTA, CDR2 FQGNSA. CDR3 region: CASSSGAGSQPQHF. The DNA of the CDR3 is TGTGCCAGCAGCTCCGGAGCGGGGTCTCAGCCCCAGCATTTT. Full variable domain (rest looked up from reference TRBV7-2 and TRBJ1-5): GAGVSQSPSNKVTEKGKDVELRCDPISGHTALYWYRQSLGQGLEFLIYFQGNSAPDKSGLPSDRFSAERTGGSVSTLTIQRTQQEDSAVYLCASSSGAGSQPQHFGDGTRLSIL.